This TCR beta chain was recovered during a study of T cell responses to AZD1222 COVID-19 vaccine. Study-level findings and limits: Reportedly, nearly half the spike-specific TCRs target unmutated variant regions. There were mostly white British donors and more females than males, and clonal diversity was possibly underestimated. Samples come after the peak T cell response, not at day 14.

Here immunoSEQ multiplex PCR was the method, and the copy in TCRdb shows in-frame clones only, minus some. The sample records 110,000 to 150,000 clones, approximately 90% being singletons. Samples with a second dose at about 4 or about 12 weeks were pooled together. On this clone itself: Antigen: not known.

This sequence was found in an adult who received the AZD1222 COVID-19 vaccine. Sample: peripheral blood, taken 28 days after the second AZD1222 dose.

CDR3 sequence: CASSLPGGNTEAFF. The CDR3 DNA follows: TGTGCCAGCAGCTTGCCAGGGGGCAACACTGAAGCTTTCTTT. This chain joins TRBV7-2 and TRBJ1-1; 8 bases are a match to TRBD1. The length of the CDR3 is 14 residues. The germline V gene has CDR1 SGHTA and CDR2 FQGNSA. V lost 3 bases and J lost 2; bases outside the gene matches: 2.